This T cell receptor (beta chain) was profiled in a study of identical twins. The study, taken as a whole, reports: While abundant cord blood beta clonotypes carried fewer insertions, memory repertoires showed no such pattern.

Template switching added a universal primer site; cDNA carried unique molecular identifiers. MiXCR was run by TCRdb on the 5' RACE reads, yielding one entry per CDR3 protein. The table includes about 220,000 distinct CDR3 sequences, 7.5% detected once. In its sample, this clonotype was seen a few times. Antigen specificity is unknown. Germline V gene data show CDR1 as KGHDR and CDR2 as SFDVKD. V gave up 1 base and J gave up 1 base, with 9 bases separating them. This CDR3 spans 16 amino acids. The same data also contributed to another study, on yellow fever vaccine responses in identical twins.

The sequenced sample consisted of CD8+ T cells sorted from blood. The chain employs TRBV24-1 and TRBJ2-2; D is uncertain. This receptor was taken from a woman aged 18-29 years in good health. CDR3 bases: TGTGCCACCAGTGATTTTGCAGGAAGGAACACCGGGGAGCTGTTTTTT. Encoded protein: CATSDFAGRNTGELFF.